The entry below describes one TCR beta chain. What it recognizes is unknown. This sample was taken from a study of T cell responses to AZD1222 COVID-19 vaccine. Study findings and constraints: At study baseline, merely over 5 AZD1222 recipients were seropositive. Sampling captured repertoires only after the peak T cell response.

The CDR3 has 13 amino acids. The data were produced by immunoSEQ multiplex PCR, yet TCRdb's version contains in-frame clones alone and is incomplete. This sample has about 200,000 clones, with about 94% found just once. The V gene is TRBV21-1, the J gene TRBJ1-5. TRBV21-1 is a known pseudogene. The source of this sequence is an adult who received the AZD1222 COVID-19 vaccine. Sample: peripheral blood, taken 28 days after the second AZD1222 dose. For the CDR3, the DNA is TGTGCCAGCACGGGTCTGATCAATCAGCCCCAGCATTTT. Protein: CASTGLINQPQHF.